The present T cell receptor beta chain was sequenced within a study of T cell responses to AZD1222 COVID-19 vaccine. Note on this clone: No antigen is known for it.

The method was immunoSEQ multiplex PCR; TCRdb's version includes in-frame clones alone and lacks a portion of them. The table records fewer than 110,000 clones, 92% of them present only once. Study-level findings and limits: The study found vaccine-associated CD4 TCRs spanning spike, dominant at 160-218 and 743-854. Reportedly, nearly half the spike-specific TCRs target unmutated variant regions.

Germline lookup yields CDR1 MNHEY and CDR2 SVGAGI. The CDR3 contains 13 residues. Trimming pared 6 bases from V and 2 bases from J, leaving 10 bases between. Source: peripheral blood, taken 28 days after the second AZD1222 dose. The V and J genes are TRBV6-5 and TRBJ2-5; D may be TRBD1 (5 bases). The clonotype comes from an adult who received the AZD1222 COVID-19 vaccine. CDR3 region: CASRRQSQETQYF. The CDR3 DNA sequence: TGTGCCAGCAGGCGACAGTCTCAAGAGACCCAGTACTTC.